These 16 T cell receptor beta chains originate from one sample sequenced in a study of control samples from healthy donors and cancer patients. The method was immunoSEQ multiplex PCR; TCRdb's version includes in-frame clones alone and lacks a portion of them. The data hold about 190,000 clones, with 91% observed a single time. Sequenced: blood. The receptors derive from a man aged 25-45 years in good health.

The DNA of the CDR3 is TGTGCCAGTAGTATCGTGGGGGTCGGAGTACTATACACTGAAGCTTTCTTT. It specifies CASSIVGVGVLYTEAFF. The V call is TRBV19, the J call TRBJ1-1, with D tentatively TRBD1 (5 bases). CDR1 is LNHDA, CDR2 SQIVND, per germline (reference sequence). The CDR3 is 17 amino acids. Between the trimmed V and J ends, which lost 3 bases and 3 bases, there was a span of 20 bases.

V usage is TRBV30 and J usage is TRBJ1-6; no definite D call. With 2 bases removed from V and 8 bases from J, the gap between germline ends came to 13 bases. The CDR3 consists of 14 residues. Germline values: CDR1 GTSNPN, CDR2 SVGIG (reference sequence). The CDR3, as DNA: TGTGCCTGGAGTATTCCGAGCCCCGATTCACCCCTCCACTTT. This codes for CAWSIPSPDSPLHF.

The chain has TRBV28 and TRBJ1-1; possibly TRBD1 for D (5 bases). The CDR3 has 16 amino acids. CDR1 MDHEN and CDR2 SYDVKM come from the germline V gene. V dropped 8 bases and J dropped 1 base, with 20 bases sitting between them. CDR3 bases: TGTGCCAGCCCTTCCTCCTCGGCAGGGTGGAACACTGAAGCTTTCTTT. Protein sequence: CASPSSSAGWNTEAFF.

The V call is TRBV7-2, the J call TRBJ2-2, with 13 positions matching TRBD2. V lost 5 bases, J lost 0 bases, and 6 bases stayed unmatched. The CDR3 runs 18 residues. CDR1 and CDR2 from the germline V gene are SGHTA and FQGNSA. The DNA for the CDR3 is TGTGCCAGCAGCACGACTAGCGGGGGGATTTCGAACACCGGGGAGCTGTTTTTT. As protein: CASSTTSGGISNTGELFF.

The rearrangement links TRBV6-5 to TRBJ2-7; 8 nucleotides line up with TRBD2. From germline, CDR1 is MNHEY and CDR2 SVGAGI. With 10 bases clipped from V and 4 bases from J, the junction kept 12 bases outside the gene matches. There are 14 residues in the CDR3. In DNA form, the CDR3 reads TGTGCCACCGTTCGCCGGGAGGGGGGATACGAGCAGTACTTC. The encoded protein is CATVRREGGYEQYF.

The chain employs TRBV13 and TRBJ2-2; D is tentatively TRBD1 or TRBD2 (5 bases each). Trimming left V 3 bases short and J 8 bases short, with 7 bases between. CDR3 size: 12 residues. From germline, CDR1 is PRHDT and CDR2 FYEKMQ (reference sequence). The CDR3 is CASSFEGGELFF. CDR3 DNA sequence: TGTGCCAGCAGCTTCGAGGGGGGGGAGCTGTTTTTT.

This clone was counted a few times. The rearrangement uses TRBV6-5 and TRBJ1-4, with a tentative D call TRBD1 (5 bases). The germline V gene has CDR1 MNHEY and CDR2 SVGAGI. The CDR3 totals 14 residues. Deletions cut 6 bases from V and 2 bases from J, with 10 bases between. The CDR3 region has the DNA TGTGCCAGCAGGATAGGGACGACTAATGAAAAACTGTTTTTT. It specifies CASRIGTTNEKLFF.

The chain couples TRBV7-8 to TRBJ2-3; 9 bases agree with TRBD2. Germline lookup yields CDR1 SGHVS and CDR2 FQNEAQ. CDR3 length: 16 residues. V shed 5 bases and J 6 bases; nucleotides not matched to a gene: 12. DNA for the CDR3: TGTGCCAGCAGCATTAGCGGGGGCCCACTCCAGGATACGCAGTATTTT. Translation: CASSISGGPLQDTQYF.

The sample holds one count of this clone. V gene TRBV29-1 combines with J gene TRBJ2-1; TRBD1 aligns across 10 bases. This CDR3 comprises 14 residues. V trimming: 4 bases; J trimming: 12 bases; junction bases outside the gene matches: 12. CDR1 and CDR2 (germline): SQVTM, ANQGSEA. The CDR3 DNA is TGCAGCGTTGGAGCCGGGACAGGGGTTGCAGGGCAGTTCTTC. Protein sequence: CSVGAGTGVAGQFF.

The CDR3 DNA is TGTGCCAGCAGCCATAAAACAGGGTCTGATGAAAAACTGTTTTTT. Protein sequence: CASSHKTGSDEKLFF. The V and J genes are TRBV4-2 and TRBJ1-4, with D perhaps TRBD1 (6 bases). Trimming removed 3 bases from V and 6 bases from J, with 14 bases in between. CDR1 is LGHNA and CDR2 is YNFKEQ in the germline V gene. The CDR3 is made up of 15 amino acids.

This clone appeared once. The rearrangement links TRBV21-1 to TRBJ2-1; TRBD1 is taken as the D call from the table, unchecked against the DNA. TRBV21-1 is annotated as a pseudogene. This CDR3 contains 15 residues. Here the CDR3 DNA reads TGTGCCAGCAGCAAAGGTCTGGGGGCCGGGGATGAGCAGTTCTTC. This codes for CASSKGLGAGDEQFF.

The rearrangement uses TRBV15 and TRBJ2-1; possibly TRBD2 for D (6 bases). Trimming removed 3 bases from V and 9 bases from J, with 15 bases in between. CDR1 and CDR2 from the germline V gene are LNHNV and YYDKDF (reference sequence). The CDR3 has 14 amino acids. CDR3 bases: TGTGCCACCAGCAGGGCCGCCGGGGGTGGTGAGCAGTTCTTC. This gives the protein CATSRAAGGGEQFF. The complete variable domain, with remaining parts taken from reference TRBV15 and TRBJ2-1, reads DAMVIQNPRYQVTQFGKPVTLSCSQTLNHNVMYWYQQKSSQAPKLLFHYYDKDFNNEADTPDNFQSRRPNTSFCFLDIRSPGLGDTAMYLCATSRAAGGGEQFFGPGTRLTVL.

The chain carries TRBV5-4 and TRBJ1-4; unclear D gene. CDR1 is SGHNT and CDR2 is YYREEE in the germline V gene (reference sequence). V lost 0 bases to trimming and J lost 1 base, with 1 base between them. This CDR3 spans 13 amino acids. CDR3 in amino acids: CASSLGTNEKLFF. CDR3 nucleotide sequence: TGTGCCAGCAGCTTGGGAACTAATGAAAAACTGTTTTTT.

Notes on this clone: Other DNA sequences in this sample translate to the same CDR3. The gene calls are TRBV25-1 and TRBJ1-4, with D uncertain. This CDR3 contains 16 residues. The germline V and J ends were trimmed by 6 bases and 1 base, with 15 bases remaining between them. CDR1 is MGHDK and CDR2 is SYGVNS in the germline V gene. The CDR3 bases are TGTGCCAGCAGCGACGGAGGAACGGTAACTAATGAAAAACTGTTTTTT. It is translated as CASSDGGTVTNEKLFF.

V is TRBV12-3 or TRBV12-4 and J is TRBJ2-3; no clear D. The CDR3 totals 12 residues. The V end was cut by 6 bases, the J end by 3 bases, with 7 bases between. CDR3 nucleotide sequence: TGTGCCAGCAGCCGAAAGACAGATACGCAGTATTTT. It is translated as CASSRKTDTQYF.

V is TRBV7-2 and J is TRBJ1-2; D is possibly TRBD1 (5 bases). The CDR3 consists of 14 residues. V was cut by 5 bases and J by 1 base, with 11 bases left in between. The germline V gene has CDR1 SGHTA and CDR2 FQGNSA. The CDR3 DNA reads TGTGCCAGCAGCCCGGGGGGTTTTAACTATGGCTACACCTTC. It specifies CASSPGGFNYGYTF.